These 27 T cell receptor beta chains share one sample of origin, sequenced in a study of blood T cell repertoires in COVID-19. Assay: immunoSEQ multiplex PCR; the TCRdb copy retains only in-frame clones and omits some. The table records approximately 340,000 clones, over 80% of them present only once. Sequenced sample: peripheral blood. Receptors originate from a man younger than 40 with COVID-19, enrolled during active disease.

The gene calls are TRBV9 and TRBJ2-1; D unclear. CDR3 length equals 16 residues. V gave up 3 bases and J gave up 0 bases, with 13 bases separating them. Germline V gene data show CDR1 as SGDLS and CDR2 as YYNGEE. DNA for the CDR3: TGTGCCAGCAGCGCAACTGGGTCAGGCTCCTACAATGAGCAGTTCTTC. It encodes CASSATGSGSYNEQFF.

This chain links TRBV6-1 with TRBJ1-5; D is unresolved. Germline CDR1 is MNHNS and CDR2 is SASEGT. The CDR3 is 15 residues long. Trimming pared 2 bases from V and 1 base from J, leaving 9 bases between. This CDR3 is CASSETGGSNQPQHF. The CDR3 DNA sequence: TGTGCCAGCAGTGAAACGGGAGGCAGCAATCAGCCCCAGCATTTT.

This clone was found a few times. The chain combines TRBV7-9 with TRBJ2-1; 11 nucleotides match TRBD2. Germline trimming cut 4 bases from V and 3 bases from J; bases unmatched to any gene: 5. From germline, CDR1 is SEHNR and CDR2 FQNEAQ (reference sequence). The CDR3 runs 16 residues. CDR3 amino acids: CASSSSLAGGYNEQFF. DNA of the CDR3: TGTGCCAGCAGCTCGTCTCTAGCGGGGGGCTACAATGAGCAGTTCTTC.

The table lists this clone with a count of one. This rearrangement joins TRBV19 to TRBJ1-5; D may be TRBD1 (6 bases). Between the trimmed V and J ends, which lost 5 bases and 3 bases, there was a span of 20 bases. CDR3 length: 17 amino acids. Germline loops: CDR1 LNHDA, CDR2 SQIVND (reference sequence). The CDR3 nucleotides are TGTGCCAGTAGTGATTTTCTTAGGGCAGGGGTCAATCAGCCCCAGCATTTT. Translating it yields CASSDFLRAGVNQPQHF.

The CDR3 spells CASSLRVSPDTQYF. In nucleotides, the CDR3 is TGTGCCAGCAGCTTGAGGGTCTCCCCAGATACGCAGTATTTT. V usage is TRBV7-2 and J usage is TRBJ2-3; weak D call: TRBD2 (5 bases). With 3 bases removed from V and 4 bases from J, the gap between germline ends came to 11 bases. CDR1 SGHTA and CDR2 FQGNSA come from the germline V gene. The CDR3 length is 14 residues. Supplemented by reference TRBV7-2 and TRBJ2-3, the full variable domain reads GAGVSQSPSNKVTEKGKDVELRCDPISGHTALYWYRQSLGQGLEFLIYFQGNSAPDKSGLPSDRFSAERTGGSVSTLTIQRTQQEDSAVYLCASSLRVSPDTQYFGPGTRLTVL.

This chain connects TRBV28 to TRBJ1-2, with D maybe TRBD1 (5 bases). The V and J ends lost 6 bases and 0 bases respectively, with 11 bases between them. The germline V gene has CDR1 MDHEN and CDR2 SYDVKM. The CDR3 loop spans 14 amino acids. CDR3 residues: CASREQASNYGYTF. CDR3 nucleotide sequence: TGTGCCAGCAGGGAACAGGCATCTAACTATGGCTACACCTTC.

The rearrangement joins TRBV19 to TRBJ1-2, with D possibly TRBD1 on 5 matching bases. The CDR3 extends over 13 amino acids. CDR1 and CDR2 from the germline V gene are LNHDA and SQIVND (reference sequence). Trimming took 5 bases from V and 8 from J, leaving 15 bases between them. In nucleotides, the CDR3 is TGTGCCAGTAGTTTTGGGGGAGGATACGGCTACACCTTC. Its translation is CASSFGGGYGYTF. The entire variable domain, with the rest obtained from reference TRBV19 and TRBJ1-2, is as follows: DGGITQSPKYLFRKEGQNVTLSCEQNLNHDAMYWYRQDPGQGLRLIYYSQIVNDFQKGDIAEGYSVSREKKESFPLTVTSAQKNPTAFYLCASSFGGGYGYTFGSGTRLTVV.

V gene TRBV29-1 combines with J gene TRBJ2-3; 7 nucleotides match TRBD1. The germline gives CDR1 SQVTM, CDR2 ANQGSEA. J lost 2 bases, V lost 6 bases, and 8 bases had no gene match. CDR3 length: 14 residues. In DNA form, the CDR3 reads TGCAGCGTACGGACAGGAGCCTTCACAGATACGCAGTATTTT. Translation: CSVRTGAFTDTQYF.

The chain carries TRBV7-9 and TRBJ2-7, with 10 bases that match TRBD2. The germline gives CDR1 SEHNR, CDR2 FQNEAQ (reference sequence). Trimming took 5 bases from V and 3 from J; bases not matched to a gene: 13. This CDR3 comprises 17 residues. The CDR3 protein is CASSLLPALAGRYEQYF. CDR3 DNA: TGTGCCAGCAGCCTTCTTCCGGCACTAGCGGGGCGCTACGAGCAGTACTTC.

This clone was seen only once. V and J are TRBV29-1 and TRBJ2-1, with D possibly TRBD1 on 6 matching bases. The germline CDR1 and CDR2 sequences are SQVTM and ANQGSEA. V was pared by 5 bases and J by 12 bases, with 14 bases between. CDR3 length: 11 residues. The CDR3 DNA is TGCAGCGTTATCACAGGGATGGGGCAGTTCTTC. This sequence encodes CSVITGMGQFF.

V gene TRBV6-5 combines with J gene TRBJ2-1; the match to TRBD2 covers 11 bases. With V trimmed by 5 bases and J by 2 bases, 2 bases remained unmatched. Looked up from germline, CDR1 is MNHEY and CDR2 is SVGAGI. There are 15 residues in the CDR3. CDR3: CASSPSGRTYNEQFF. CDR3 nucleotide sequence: TGTGCCAGCAGTCCTAGCGGGAGGACCTACAATGAGCAGTTCTTC.

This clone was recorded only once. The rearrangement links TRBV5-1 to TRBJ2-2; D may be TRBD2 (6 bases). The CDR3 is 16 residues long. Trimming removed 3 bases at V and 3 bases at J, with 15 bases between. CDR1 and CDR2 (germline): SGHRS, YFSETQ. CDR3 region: CASSWISRRDTGELFF. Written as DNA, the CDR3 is TGCGCCAGCAGCTGGATTAGTAGGAGGGACACCGGGGAGCTGTTTTTT.

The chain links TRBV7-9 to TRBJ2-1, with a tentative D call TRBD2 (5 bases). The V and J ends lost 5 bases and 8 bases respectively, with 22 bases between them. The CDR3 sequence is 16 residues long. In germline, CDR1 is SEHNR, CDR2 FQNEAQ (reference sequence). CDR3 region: CASSLGFASTEHEQFF. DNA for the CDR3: TGTGCCAGCAGCCTAGGGTTTGCTAGCACCGAGCATGAGCAGTTCTTC.

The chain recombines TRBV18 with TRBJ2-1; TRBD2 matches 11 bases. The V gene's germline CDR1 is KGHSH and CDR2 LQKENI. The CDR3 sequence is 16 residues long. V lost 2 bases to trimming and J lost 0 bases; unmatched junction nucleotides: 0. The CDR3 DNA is TGTGCCAGCTCACCAACTAGCGGGAGCTCCTACAATGAGCAGTTCTTC. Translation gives CASSPTSGSSYNEQFF.

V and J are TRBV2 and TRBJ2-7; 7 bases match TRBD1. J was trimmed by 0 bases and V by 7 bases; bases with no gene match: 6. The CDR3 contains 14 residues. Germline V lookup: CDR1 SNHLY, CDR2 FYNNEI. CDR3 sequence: CASTRQGPSYEQYF. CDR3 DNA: TGTGCCAGCACTCGACAGGGACCCTCCTACGAGCAGTACTTC.

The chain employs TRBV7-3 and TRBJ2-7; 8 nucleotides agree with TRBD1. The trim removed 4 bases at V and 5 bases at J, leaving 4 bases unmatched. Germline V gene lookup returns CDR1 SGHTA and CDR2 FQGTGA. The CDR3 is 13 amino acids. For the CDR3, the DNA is TGTGCCAGCAGCTGGGGACAGGAGGACGAGCAGTACTTC. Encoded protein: CASSWGQEDEQYF.

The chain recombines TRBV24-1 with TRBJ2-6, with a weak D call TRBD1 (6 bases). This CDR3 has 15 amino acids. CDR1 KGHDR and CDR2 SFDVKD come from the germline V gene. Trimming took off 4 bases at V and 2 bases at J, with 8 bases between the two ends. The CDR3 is CATSDYRAGANVLTF. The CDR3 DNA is TGTGCCACCAGTGACTACAGGGCTGGGGCCAACGTCCTGACTTTC.

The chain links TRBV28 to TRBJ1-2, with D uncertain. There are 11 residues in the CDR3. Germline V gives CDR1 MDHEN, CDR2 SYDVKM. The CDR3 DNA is TGTGCTGCGGCCGCTAACTATGGCTACACCTTC. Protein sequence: CAAAANYGYTF.

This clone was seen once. In DNA form, the CDR3 reads TGTGCCAGCTCACCGACGCCGGGACAGGGGGCGAAAGGCTACACCTTC. Its translation is CASSPTPGQGAKGYTF. The chain carries TRBV7-9 and TRBJ1-2; 12 bases are shared with TRBD1. The CDR3 contains 16 residues. Germline V gene data show CDR1 as SEHNR and CDR2 as FQNEAQ (reference sequence). Germline trimming cut 8 bases from V and 8 bases from J; bases unmatched to any gene: 15.

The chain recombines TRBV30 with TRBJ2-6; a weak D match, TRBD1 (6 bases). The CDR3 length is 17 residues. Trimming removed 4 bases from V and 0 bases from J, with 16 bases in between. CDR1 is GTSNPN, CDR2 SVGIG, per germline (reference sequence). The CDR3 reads CAWISGQRHSGANVLTF. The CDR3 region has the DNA TGTGCCTGGATCTCCGGACAGCGCCACTCTGGGGCCAACGTCCTGACTTTC.

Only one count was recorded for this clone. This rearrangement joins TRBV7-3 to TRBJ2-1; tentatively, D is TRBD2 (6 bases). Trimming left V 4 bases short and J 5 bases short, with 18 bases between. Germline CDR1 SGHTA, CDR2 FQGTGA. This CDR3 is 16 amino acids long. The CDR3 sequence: CASSSFAAGGDNEQFF. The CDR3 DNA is TGTGCCAGCAGCTCCTTTGCGGCCGGGGGTGACAATGAGCAGTTCTTC. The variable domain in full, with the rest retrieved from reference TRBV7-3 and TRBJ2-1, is GAGVSQTPSNKVTEKGKYVELRCDPISGHTALYWYRQSLGQGPEFLIYFQGTGAADDSGLPNDRFFAVRPEGSVSTLKIQRTERGDSAVYLCASSSFAAGGDNEQFFGPGTRLTVL.

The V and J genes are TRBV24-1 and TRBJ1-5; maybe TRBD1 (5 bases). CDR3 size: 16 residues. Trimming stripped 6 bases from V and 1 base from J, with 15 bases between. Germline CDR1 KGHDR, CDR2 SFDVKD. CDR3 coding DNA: TGTGCCACCAGTTCAGCCCGACAGCCCAGCAATCAGCCCCAGCATTTT. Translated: CATSSARQPSNQPQHF.

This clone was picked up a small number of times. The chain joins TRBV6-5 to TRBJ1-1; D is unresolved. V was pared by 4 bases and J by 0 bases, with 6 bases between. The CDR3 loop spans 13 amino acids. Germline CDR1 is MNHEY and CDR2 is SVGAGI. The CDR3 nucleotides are TGTGCCAGCAGTTTTCGGTTGAACACTGAAGCTTTCTTT. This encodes CASSFRLNTEAFF.

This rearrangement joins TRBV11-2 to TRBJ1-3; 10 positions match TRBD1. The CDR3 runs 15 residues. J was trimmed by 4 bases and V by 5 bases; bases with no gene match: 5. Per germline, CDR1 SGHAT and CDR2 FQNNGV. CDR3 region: CASSRGQGTGNTIYF. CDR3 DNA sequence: TGTGCCAGCAGCCGGGGACAGGGGACGGGAAACACCATATATTTT.

The CDR3 DNA follows: TGTGCCAGCAGGAAGACTAGCGGGACATCCTACAATGAGCAGTTCTTC. The encoded protein is CASRKTSGTSYNEQFF. The J gene is TRBJ2-1, the V gene TRBV2; 11 bases agree with TRBD2. The CDR3 totals 16 residues. The V segment lost 6 bases and the J segment 1 base; nucleotides outside the gene matches: 5. Germline CDR1 SNHLY, CDR2 FYNNEI.

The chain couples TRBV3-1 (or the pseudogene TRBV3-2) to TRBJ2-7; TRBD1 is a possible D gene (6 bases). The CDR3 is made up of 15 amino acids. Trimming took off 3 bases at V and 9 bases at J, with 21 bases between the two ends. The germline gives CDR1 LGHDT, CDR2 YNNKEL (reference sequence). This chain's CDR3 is CASSHQIDRDKGQYF. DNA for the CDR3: TGTGCCAGCAGCCACCAGATAGACCGGGACAAAGGGCAGTACTTC.

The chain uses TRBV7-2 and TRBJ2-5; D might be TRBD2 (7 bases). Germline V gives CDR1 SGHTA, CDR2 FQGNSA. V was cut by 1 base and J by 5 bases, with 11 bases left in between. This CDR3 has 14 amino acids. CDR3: CASSLGGGRETQYF. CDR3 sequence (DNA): TGTGCCAGCAGCTTAGGGGGGGGCAGGGAGACCCAGTACTTC.